This TCR beta chain was sequenced for a study of human T cells and chemical hapten exposure. About the research overall: Per-sample TCR yields varied mainly from small pooled library volume differences.

The CDR3 sequence is 15 residues long. Per germline, CDR1 ENHRY and CDR2 SYGVKD. V shed 0 bases and J shed 2 bases, with 9 bases lying between them. Only a few counts were recorded for this clonotype. Time point meaning: patch test 3, about 24 weeks after DPC sensitization. The treatment was: therapeutic diphenylcyclopropenone sensitization with weekly scalp DPC. Alopecia patients deemed DPC-suitable, aged 18 to 70, excluding pregnancy. TCRdb redid the calling of the RACE reads with MiXCR, one entry per CDR3 protein. This table has 150,000 to 200,000 distinct CDR3 sequences, about a quarter appearing once.

This receptor was identified in a woman younger than 30 with alopecia areata. Some clones in this sample may be carry-over from other donors' samples. The sequences come from whole blood, collected in connection with sensitization to the hapten diphenylcyclopropenone (DPC). The J gene is TRBJ2-3, the V gene TRBV10-3; weak D call: TRBD2 (7 bases). CDR3 nucleotides: TGTGCCATCAGTGAGTCCGGGGGGCACACAGATACGCAGTATTTT. Its translation: CAISESGGHTDTQYF.